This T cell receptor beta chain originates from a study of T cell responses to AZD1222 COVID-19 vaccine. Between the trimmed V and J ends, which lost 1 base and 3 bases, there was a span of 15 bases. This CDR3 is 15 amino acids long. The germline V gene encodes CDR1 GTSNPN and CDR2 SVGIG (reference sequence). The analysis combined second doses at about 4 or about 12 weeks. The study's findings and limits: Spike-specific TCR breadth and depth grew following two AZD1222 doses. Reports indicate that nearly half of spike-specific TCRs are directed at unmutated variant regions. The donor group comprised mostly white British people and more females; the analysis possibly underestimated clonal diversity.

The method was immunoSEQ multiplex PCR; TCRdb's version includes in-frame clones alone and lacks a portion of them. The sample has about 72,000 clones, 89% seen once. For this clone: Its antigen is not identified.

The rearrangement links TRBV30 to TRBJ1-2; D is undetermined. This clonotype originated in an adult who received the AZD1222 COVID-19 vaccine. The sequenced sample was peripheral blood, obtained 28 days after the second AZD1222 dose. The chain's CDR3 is CAWSESSTRYYGYTF. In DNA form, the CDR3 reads TGTGCCTGGAGTGAGTCTTCTACCAGGTACTATGGCTACACCTTC.